This T cell receptor (beta chain) was obtained from a study of shared clonotypes between healthy human individuals. The length of the CDR3 is 15 residues. V shed 4 bases and J shed 3 bases, with 16 bases lying between them. Germline V gene data show CDR1 as SGHRS and CDR2 as YFSETQ. The table came from immunoSEQ multiplex PCR; TCRdb's copy has only in-frame clones and leaves some out. The table lists about 590,000 clones, over 95% of them singletons. As defined, naive CD8 cells were CD45RO-negative and positively selected for CCR7, with terminally differentiated effector memory CD45RA+ cells excluded.

Sequencing was done on a sample of naive CD8+ T cells sorted from blood. This chain uses TRBV5-1 with TRBJ1-1; D is uncertain. This TCR was sampled from a woman aged 25 to 39 in good health. DNA for the CDR3: TGCGCCAGCAGCACTGGCAGTGGGATGGACACTGAAGCTTTCTTT. Its translation is CASSTGSGMDTEAFF.